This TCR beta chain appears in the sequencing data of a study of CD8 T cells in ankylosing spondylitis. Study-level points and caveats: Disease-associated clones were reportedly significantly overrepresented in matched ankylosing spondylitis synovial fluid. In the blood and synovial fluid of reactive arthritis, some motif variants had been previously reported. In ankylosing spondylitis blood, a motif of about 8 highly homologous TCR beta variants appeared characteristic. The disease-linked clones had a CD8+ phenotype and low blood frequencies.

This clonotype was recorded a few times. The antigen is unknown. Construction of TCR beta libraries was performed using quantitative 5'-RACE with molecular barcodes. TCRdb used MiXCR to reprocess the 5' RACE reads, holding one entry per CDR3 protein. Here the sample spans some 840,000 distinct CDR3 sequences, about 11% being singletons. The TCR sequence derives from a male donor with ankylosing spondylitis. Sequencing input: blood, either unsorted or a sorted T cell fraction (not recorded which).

The CDR3 region has the DNA TGCAGTGAGAGGGGGGACGCAAACACCGGGGAGCTGTTTTTT. Its translation is CSERGDANTGELFF. The V gene is TRBV20-1, the J gene TRBJ2-2; D may correspond to TRBD1 or TRBD2 (6 bases each). The CDR3 contains 14 residues. The V end lost 7 bases, the J end lost 2 bases, and 14 bases lay between the germline ends. Germline CDR1 is DFQATT and CDR2 is SNEGSKA (reference sequence).